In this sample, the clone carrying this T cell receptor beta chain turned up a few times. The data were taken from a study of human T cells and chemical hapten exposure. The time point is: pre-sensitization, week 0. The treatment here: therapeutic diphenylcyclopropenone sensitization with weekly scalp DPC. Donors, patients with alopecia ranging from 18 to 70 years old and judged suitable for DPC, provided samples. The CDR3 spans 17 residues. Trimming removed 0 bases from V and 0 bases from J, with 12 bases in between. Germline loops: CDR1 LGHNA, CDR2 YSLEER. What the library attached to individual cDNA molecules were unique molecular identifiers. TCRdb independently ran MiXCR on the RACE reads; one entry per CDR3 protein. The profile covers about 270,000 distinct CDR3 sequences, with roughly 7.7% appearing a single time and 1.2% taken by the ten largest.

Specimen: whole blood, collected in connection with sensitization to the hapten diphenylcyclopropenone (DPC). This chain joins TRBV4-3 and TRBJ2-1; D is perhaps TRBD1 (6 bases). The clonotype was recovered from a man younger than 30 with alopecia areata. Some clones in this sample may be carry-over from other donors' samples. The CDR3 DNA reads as TGCGCCAGCAGCCAAGATTGGAAAGGGGGCTCCTACAATGAGCAGTTCTTC. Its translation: CASSQDWKGGSYNEQFF.